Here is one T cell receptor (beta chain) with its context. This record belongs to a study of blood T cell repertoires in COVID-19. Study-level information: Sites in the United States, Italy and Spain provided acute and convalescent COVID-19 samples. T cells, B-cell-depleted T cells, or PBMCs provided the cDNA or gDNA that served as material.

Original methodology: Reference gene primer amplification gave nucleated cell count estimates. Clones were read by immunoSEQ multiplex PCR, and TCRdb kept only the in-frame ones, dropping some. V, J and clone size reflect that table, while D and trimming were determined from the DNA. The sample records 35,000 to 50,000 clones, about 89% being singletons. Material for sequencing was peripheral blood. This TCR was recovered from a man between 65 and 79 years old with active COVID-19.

The CDR3 spells CASSFEGASTDTQYF. The CDR3 DNA follows: TGTGCCAGCAGCTTTGAGGGGGCCAGCACAGATACGCAGTATTTT. The chain is built from TRBV7-2 and TRBJ2-3, with 7 bases that match TRBD1. V lost 3 bases to trimming and J lost 0 bases; unmatched junction nucleotides: 3. Germline V CDR1 and CDR2: SGHTA, FQGNSA. This CDR3 contains 15 residues.